The rows below give T cell receptor beta chains drawn from one sample of a study of T cell repertoires in cytomegalovirus infection. Each CDR3 protein gets one entry after TCRdb re-called the reads with MiXCR. The data show approximately 150,000 distinct CDR3 sequences, about 6.5% seen once. The sample consisted of PBMCs. The origin of the receptors is a human donor in good health (CMV status not recorded). Some clones in this sample may be carry-over from other donors' samples. Each CDR3 is given with its conserved first and last residue. Each record gives: V gene, D gene, CDR3 protein. A D gene is named only where the DNA matches it firmly.

TRBV20-1 | - | CTLYGAGTDTQYF
TRBV20-1 | - | CSARVSTTEAFF
TRBV29-1 | TRBD2 | CSVDGLVRDTQYF
TRBV10-3 | TRBD1 | CAIRKTGEALFGYTF
TRBV7-6 | - | CASSLGATDTQYF
TRBV7-2 | TRBD1 | CASSLAVPTGGNQPQHF
TRBV7-4 | TRBD2 | CASIVRGTSGETQYF
TRBV19 | - | CASTLTENTEAFF
TRBV7-2 | - | CASSLEVGGGVETQYF
TRBV2 | - | CAGARDGYEQYF
TRBV28 | TRBD1 | CASSILRTGRQPQHF
TRBV19 | TRBD1 | CASRIQGANPGELFF
TRBV7-8 | - | CASSLERDQPQHF
TRBV7-8 | TRBD1 | CASSFRTGATEAFF
TRBV28 | - | CASRWTAASYEQYF
TRBV25-1 | - | CASSEGGNSGNTIYF
TRBV6-2/TRBV6-3 | TRBD2 | CASRGPGLAKQETQYF
TRBV24-1 | - | CATIPPRPLGETQYF
TRBV20-1 | - | CSARDKGGDLFEQYF
TRBV29-1 | TRBD1 | CSVKGQGDTGELFF
TRBV7-3 | - | CASSPTGANVLTF
TRBV29-1 | - | CSVRAGANSPLHF
TRBV11-2 | - | CASSTDRNYGYTF
TRBV7-2 | - | CASSYTTVTYEQYF
TRBV7-2 | - | CASSRGDGNTIYF
TRBV12-3/TRBV12-4 | - | CASSLAGSVRGTEAFF
TRBV7-9 | TRBD1 | CASSLGETGNTKAFF
TRBV7-2 | - | CASSLTIATNEKLFF
TRBV20-1 | TRBD2 | CSARNTGTSGDTQYF
TRBV19 | TRBD1 | CASSISGQGQPQHF
TRBV19 | - | CASSNPGVNTEAFF
TRBV2 | TRBD1 | CASSEGTGGYSDTQYF
TRBV7-2 | - | CASSSGAGAGGYTF
TRBV28 | - | CASRLGDAYGYTF
TRBV28 | - | CASTRVANEKLFF
TRBV7-2 | - | CASSLAQGLYTGELFF
TRBV28 | - | CASRRPGPMNTEAFF
TRBV7-6 | - | CASSLNAATNEKLFF
TRBV7-2 | TRBD1 | CASSLQGVDTEAFF
TRBV28 | TRBD1 | CASSLTGTGEEKLFF
TRBV7-4 | - | CASSLGEGRAGGYTF
TRBV6-5 | - | CASSPGRNSGANVLTF
TRBV19 | - | CASRNRVDGNTIYF
TRBV7-2 | - | CASTPGGWNTEAFF
TRBV7-2 | TRBD2 | CASSSRLAGGRDNEQFF
TRBV12-3/TRBV12-4 | TRBD1 | CASSPGDSLYGYTF
TRBV7-9 | TRBD1 | CASSYWTGGRDEQFF
TRBV5-4 | TRBD2 | CASSPRGEYTDTQYF